Reported below is one T cell receptor beta chain. The target antigen is unknown. The data were obtained in a study of OX40 agonist ivuxolimab in advanced cancers. Study background: The dose-escalation cohort was around 83% male, with a mean age of about 56 years, ranging about 23 to 79.

Using immunoSEQ multiplex PCR, the repertoire was profiled, and TCRdb retains in-frame clones only, with some absent. The data show approximately 84,000 clones, around 83% seen once. Study-wide findings and caveats: Mean expanded clone counts were higher in CD8+ than CD4+ T cells.

Germline CDR1 reads SGHTA; CDR2 reads FQGNSA. The CDR3 is 13 amino acids. V lost 4 bases and J lost 4, with 9 bases in between. Prior autoimmune disease or systemic immunosuppression barred patients. Blood draws occurred at baseline, cycle 4 day 1, and cycle 7 day 1. This TCR derives from an adult with an advanced solid tumor such as melanoma, head and neck, liver or kidney cancer. The rearrangement joins TRBV7-2 to TRBJ2-3; no clear D. Sequenced material: CD4+ or CD8+ T cells sorted from blood, taken in a trial of the OX40 agonist ivuxolimab. Here the CDR3 reads CASSSPRADTQYF. The CDR3 DNA is TGTGCCAGCAGCTCCCCTCGGGCAGATACGCAGTATTTT. The full variable domain, with the rest looked up from reference TRBV7-2 and TRBJ2-3, is GAGVSQSPSNKVTEKGKDVELRCDPISGHTALYWYRQSLGQGLEFLIYFQGNSAPDKSGLPSDRFSAERTGGSVSTLTIQRTQQEDSAVYLCASSSPRADTQYFGPGTRLTVL.